These 26 T cell receptor beta chains came from one sample sequenced in a study of tissue T cells after allogeneic stem cell transplantation. Repertoires were generated with immunoSEQ multiplex PCR, while TCRdb's copy carries only in-frame clones and drops some. The table includes 2,500 to 3,500 clones, under 75% detected once. Adult allogeneic hematopoietic cell transplant recipients with steroid-refractory graft-versus-host disease were prospectively enrolled for research autopsy. Material: descending colon tissue, obtained at autopsy. The source is a male patient of 60 years or more with steroid-refractory graft-versus-host disease after an allogeneic stem cell transplant. Part of the T cells may come from the graft donor.

J is TRBJ1-1 and V is TRBV5-6; TRBD1 agrees at 7 bases. Germline values: CDR1 SGHDT, CDR2 YYEEEE. CDR3 length equals 15 residues. J gave up 6 bases and V 1 base, and 9 bases lay outside the gene matches. CDR3 sequence (DNA): TGTGCCAGCAGCTTGAGCATGACAGGGTGGGCTGAAGCTTTCTTT. Residues: CASSLSMTGWAEAFF.

As concerns this clone: An end of the junction differs from the germline gene, which may be a read error. The rearrangement links TRBV7-7 to TRBJ2-7, with a possible D match to TRBD1 (5 bases). This CDR3 comprises 18 residues. The germline V gene has CDR1 SSHAT and CDR2 FNYEAQ (reference sequence). The CDR3 sequence is CASSPPSIRASWGIEQYF. CDR3 coding DNA: TGTGCTAGCAGCCCCCCAAGTATTAGGGCCTCCTGGGGCATCGAGCAGTACTTC.

The chain carries TRBV5-6 and TRBJ2-2, with D unclear. The CDR3 covers 14 residues. V was pared by 5 bases and J by 0 bases, with 8 bases between. The germline gives CDR1 SGHDT, CDR2 YYEEEE. The CDR3 sequence: CASRTQPNTGELFF. Written as DNA, the CDR3 is TGTGCCAGCAGAACCCAACCGAACACCGGGGAGCTGTTTTTT.

This chain links TRBV6-5 with TRBJ2-1, with D hard to call. Looked up from germline, CDR1 is MNHEY and CDR2 is SVGAGI. Trimming shortened V by 8 bases and J by 6 bases, and 5 bases separated the two germline ends. This CDR3 has 10 residues. CDR3: CASSPNEQFF. The CDR3 DNA reads TGTGCCAGCTCACCCAATGAGCAGTTCTTC.

This clone has only a few counts. The chain recombines TRBV7-2 with TRBJ1-1; no firm D call. Germline V gene sequence: CDR1 SGHTA, CDR2 FQGNSA. The V gene lost 5 bases and the J gene lost 6 bases, with 13 bases spanning the gap. This CDR3 has 13 amino acids. The CDR3 sequence: CASSVFSGAEAFF. CDR3 nucleotides: TGTGCCAGCAGCGTCTTCTCCGGGGCTGAAGCTTTCTTT.

This clone was detected a few times. The chain employs TRBV11-2 and TRBJ1-6; D remains ambiguous. The CDR3 is 15 residues long. The germline gives CDR1 SGHAT, CDR2 FQNNGV. Between the trimmed V and J ends, which lost 0 bases and 10 bases, there was a span of 13 bases. The CDR3 region is CASSLEGGRNSPLHF. CDR3 coding DNA: TGTGCCAGCAGCTTAGAGGGAGGGAGGAACTCACCCCTCCACTTT.

The genes are TRBV18 and TRBJ1-1; 7 bases align to TRBD1. The CDR3 totals 11 residues. Losses at the gene ends were 6 bases for V and 11 bases for J; bases not matched to a gene: 6. CDR1 and CDR2 (germline): KGHSH, LQKENI. CDR3 protein: CASSGDSMAFF. DNA of the CDR3: TGTGCCAGCTCGGGGGACAGTATGGCTTTCTTT.

The V call is TRBV19, the J call TRBJ2-5; the D gene is possibly TRBD1 (6 bases). The CDR3 length is 15 residues. The V gene's germline CDR1 is LNHDA and CDR2 SQIVND (reference sequence). Trimming pared 4 bases from V and 4 bases from J, leaving 16 bases between. The CDR3 coding sequence is TGTGCCAGTAGTACTGGACTCCTGGGGGCAGAGACCCAGTACTTC. This encodes CASSTGLLGAETQYF. The variable domain in full, with the rest retrieved from reference TRBV19 and TRBJ2-5, is DGGITQSPKYLFRKEGQNVTLSCEQNLNHDAMYWYRQDPGQGLRLIYYSQIVNDFQKGDIAEGYSVSREKKESFPLTVTSAQKNPTAFYLCASSTGLLGAETQYFGPGTRLLVL.

This chain joins TRBV2 and TRBJ2-7; TRBD1 aligns across 7 bases. The CDR3 runs 13 residues. J gave up 1 base and V 9 bases, and 6 bases lay outside the gene matches. Germline CDR1 and CDR2: SNHLY and FYNNEI. The CDR3 is CASRPGQSYEQYF. CDR3 nucleotides: TGTGCCAGTCGGCCGGGACAGTCCTACGAGCAGTACTTC.

Relative to its sample, this clone is medium-sized. The chain recombines TRBV2 with TRBJ1-5, with D maybe TRBD1 (5 bases). Trimming cost V 7 bases and J 7 bases, with 20 bases left between them. CDR1 and CDR2 (germline): SNHLY, FYNNEI. This CDR3 spans 15 amino acids. This CDR3 reads CASKGTGRAGQPQHF. Written as DNA, the CDR3 is TGTGCCAGCAAGGGGACCGGCCGGGCCGGGCAGCCCCAGCATTTT. Combining the CDR3 with reference TRBV2 and TRBJ1-5 gives the whole variable domain EPEVTQTPSHQVTQMGQEVILRCVPISNHLYFYWYRQILGQKVEFLVSFYNNEISEKSEIFDDQFSVERPDGSNFTLKIRSTKLEDSAMYFCASKGTGRAGQPQHFGDGTRLSIL.

The chain carries TRBV4-2 and TRBJ1-5; D call uncertain. Deletions cut 1 base from V and 3 bases from J, with 10 bases between. This CDR3 region has 15 residues. Germline V CDR1 and CDR2: LGHNA, YNFKEQ. CDR3 protein: CASSQVLMYNQPQHF. DNA for the CDR3: TGTGCCAGCAGCCAAGTATTGATGTACAATCAGCCCCAGCATTTT.

CDR3 loop: CASGLEGGTGNTIYF. CDR3 in DNA: TGTGCTAGTGGTCTTGAAGGTGGAACTGGAAACACCATATATTTT. The chain is built from TRBV12-5 and TRBJ1-3; D is unresolved. Trimming stripped 5 bases from V and 2 bases from J, with 13 bases between. The CDR3 totals 15 residues. Germline V CDR1 and CDR2: LGHNT, FRNRAP.

The genes are TRBV6-2 or TRBV6-3 and TRBJ1-3; unclear D gene. V was cut by 4 bases and J by 11 bases, with 12 bases left in between. The CDR3 has 12 amino acids. Germline values: CDR1 MNHEY, CDR2 SVGEGT. CDR3 in amino acids: CASSSSSPSIYF. CDR3 bases: TGTGCCAGCAGTTCTTCCAGCCCTTCCATATATTTT.

The V call is TRBV4-3, the J call TRBJ1-1; TRBD1 is a possible D gene (6 bases). Trimming took 0 bases from V and 5 from J, leaving 10 bases between them. Germline V gene data show CDR1 as LGHNA and CDR2 as YSLEER. The CDR3 runs 14 residues. The chain's CDR3 is CASSQDPRGTEAFF. CDR3 DNA sequence: TGCGCCAGCAGCCAAGACCCGAGGGGGACTGAAGCTTTCTTT.

The rearrangement uses TRBV27 and TRBJ2-1, with TRBD2 matching 9 bases. V dropped 4 bases and J dropped 9; count of bases not matched to a gene: 13. Germline CDR1 and CDR2: MNHEY and SMNVEV (reference sequence). The CDR3 is 16 residues long. CDR3 region: CASSSYRTSAGSEQFF. As DNA, the CDR3 is TGTGCCAGCAGTTCATATAGGACTAGCGCAGGTAGTGAGCAGTTCTTC.

By frequency in the sample, this clone is large (0.1 to 1%). The chain employs TRBV4-3 and TRBJ2-2; D uncertain. Germline-derived CDR1 and CDR2 are LGHNA and YSLEER. V was pared by 4 bases and J by 7 bases, with 7 bases between. This CDR3 has 12 amino acids. The CDR3 loop reads CASSPSDGELFF. The CDR3 DNA is TGCGCCAGCAGCCCTTCGGACGGGGAGCTGTTTTTT.

This clone was detected only a few times. This sequence joins TRBV9 and TRBJ2-5; D ambiguous. V shed 4 bases and J shed 3 bases, with 16 bases lying between them. Looked up from germline, CDR1 is SGDLS and CDR2 is YYNGEE. The CDR3 runs to 15 residues. The CDR3 DNA reads as TGTGCCAGCAGCCTACTTAGTGAGGTAAAAGAGACCCAGTACTTC. This gives the protein CASSLLSEVKETQYF.

In this sample, this clone turned up a few times. The chain combines TRBV27 with TRBJ1-5; 8 bases align to TRBD1. Germline CDR1 reads MNHEY; CDR2 reads SMNVEV (reference sequence). The CDR3 contains 15 residues. J lost 4 bases, V lost 0 bases, and 2 bases had no gene match. CDR3 sequence: CASSLSWTGNQPQHF. The CDR3 region has the DNA TGTGCCAGCAGTTTATCGTGGACAGGGAATCAGCCCCAGCATTTT.

The rearrangement uses TRBV12-3 or TRBV12-4 and TRBJ1-4; TRBD1 matches 8 bases. The ends lost 6 bases at V and 5 bases at J; junction bases unmatched: 2. The CDR3 length is 13 residues. The CDR3 bases are TGTGCCAGCAGAGGACAGGGCAATGAAAAACTGTTTTTT. Amino acid sequence: CASRGQGNEKLFF.

The CDR3 spells CASSYSRAPGTGELFF. The CDR3 DNA reads TGTGCCAGCAGTTACTCCAGGGCGCCGGGGACCGGGGAGCTGTTTTTT. This rearrangement joins TRBV6-2 or TRBV6-3 to TRBJ2-2; D might be TRBD1 or TRBD2, each matching 5 bases. Germline CDR1 reads MNHEY; CDR2 reads SVGEGT. V was shortened by 0 bases and J by 5 bases, with 13 bases between the two germline ends. This CDR3 contains 16 residues.

By share of the sample, this clone is large. This chain links TRBV7-2 with TRBJ2-7; D possibly uses TRBD1 or TRBD2 (5 bases each). V lost 1 base and J lost 4, with 14 bases in between. The CDR3 has 15 residues. CDR1 is SGHTA, CDR2 FQGNSA, per germline. CDR3 DNA sequence: TGTGCCAGCAGCTTAGAGGGGACGGCGATATACGAGCAGTACTTC. Translation gives CASSLEGTAIYEQYF.

This clone was counted a few times. The chain combines TRBV12-3 or TRBV12-4 with TRBJ2-5; no firm D call. The CDR3 runs to 12 residues. V gave up 6 bases and J gave up 2 bases, with 7 bases separating them. As DNA, the CDR3 is TGTGCCAGCAGCCGGATACAAGAGACCCAGTACTTC. It is translated as CASSRIQETQYF.

J is TRBJ1-1 and V is TRBV7-3; D gene uncertain. This CDR3 region has 12 residues. The germline V gene has CDR1 SGHTA and CDR2 FQGTGA. CDR3 coding DNA: TGTCCGGCCCCCCACATGAACACTGAAGCTTTCTTT. Residues: CPAPHMNTEAFF.

In its sample, this clone was seen a few times. The chain recombines TRBV21-1 with TRBJ1-5; the table calls TRBD1, which could not be checked here. TRBV21-1 is recorded as a pseudogene. This CDR3 region has 15 residues. CDR3 amino acids: CASSEEMGQGKPQHF. Here the CDR3 DNA reads TGTGCCAGCAGCGAAGAGATGGGACAGGGAAAGCCCCAGCATTTT.

The rearrangement links TRBV7-9 to TRBJ2-1, with 8 bases that match TRBD1. Germline assignment: CDR1 SEHNR and CDR2 FQNEAQ (reference sequence). This CDR3 comprises 16 residues. After removal of 4 bases from V and 8 bases from J, the junction contained 13 bases not matched to a gene. CDR3: CASSSLDRVKFDEQFF. Here the CDR3 DNA reads TGTGCCAGCAGCTCCTTGGACAGGGTTAAGTTCGATGAGCAGTTCTTC.

V usage is TRBV27 and J usage is TRBJ2-7; weak D call: TRBD1 (6 bases). V was shortened by 6 bases and J by 0 bases, with 15 bases between the two germline ends. The CDR3 is 15 amino acids. CDR1 and CDR2 from the germline V gene are MNHEY and SMNVEV (reference sequence). The CDR3 DNA is TGTGCCAGCAGCCTTTCCGGACAGCGCTCCTACGAGCAGTACTTC. It specifies CASSLSGQRSYEQYF.